This is a list of T cell receptor beta chains from one sample in a study of blood T cell repertoires in COVID-19. Sequenced by immunoSEQ multiplex PCR; TCRdb stores in-frame clones only, minus some. The data contain approximately 220,000 clones, 82% of them singletons. Sequencing used peripheral blood. The receptors derive from a woman in her 70s with acute or convalescent COVID-19. Both conserved end residues are part of each CDR3. The order of the fields is J gene, V gene, clone size, D gene, CDR3 DNA, CDR3 protein. The D gene is left open where the match is weak. Clone size appears in some rows only: once, few, many, or a class for an expanded clone.

j_call: TRBJ1-5; v_call: TRBV19; clone_size: NA; d_call: TRBD1; cdr3_nt: TGTGCCAGTAGTACGGACAGGGGTAGCAATCAGCCCCAGCATTTT; cdr3_aa: CASSTDRGSNQPQHF
j_call: TRBJ2-7; v_call: TRBV19; clone_size: NA; d_call: TRBD1; cdr3_nt: TGTGCCAGTAGTATTTGGACAGGGGGACTTTCCTACGAGCAGTACTTC; cdr3_aa: CASSIWTGGLSYEQYF
j_call: TRBJ2-1; v_call: TRBV4-2; clone_size: few; d_call: TRBD2; cdr3_nt: TGTGCCAGCAGCCCCAGAACTAGCGATGAGCAGTTCTTC; cdr3_aa: CASSPRTSDEQFF
j_call: TRBJ1-4; v_call: TRBV7-9; clone_size: once; d_call: NA; cdr3_nt: TGTGCCAGCAGCTTATTGGGGGGGATGCCAGAAAAACTGTTTTTT; cdr3_aa: CASSLLGGMPEKLFF
j_call: TRBJ1-1; v_call: TRBV6-6; clone_size: few; d_call: TRBD1; cdr3_nt: TGTGCCAGCAGTCCGACAGGGCCAGCTCCTATGAACACTGAAGCTTTCTTT; cdr3_aa: CASSPTGPAPMNTEAFF
j_call: TRBJ2-3; v_call: TRBV4-1; clone_size: NA; d_call: TRBD2; cdr3_nt: TGCGCCAGCAGCCAAAGTGTCAGCGGGGAAGATACGCAGTATTTT; cdr3_aa: CASSQSVSGEDTQYF
j_call: TRBJ2-5; v_call: TRBV27; clone_size: NA; d_call: TRBD2; cdr3_nt: TGTGCCAGCAGTCCTCGGAGCACTAGCGGGGGGGAACGGTACTTC; cdr3_aa: CASSPRSTSGGERYF
j_call: TRBJ1-6; v_call: TRBV19; clone_size: NA; d_call: TRBD1; cdr3_nt: TGTGCCAGTGACAACGGGGCGGGGACAGGGGGATCACCCCTCCACTTT; cdr3_aa: CASDNGAGTGGSPLHF
j_call: TRBJ2-7; v_call: TRBV5-1; clone_size: NA; d_call: NA; cdr3_nt: TGCGCCAGCAGCTTGGCCGGCGGGTGGGGAGTCAACGAGCAGTACTTC; cdr3_aa: CASSLAGGWGVNEQYF
j_call: TRBJ2-7; v_call: TRBV7-2; clone_size: NA; d_call: NA; cdr3_nt: TGTGCCAGCAGTTACGTCGGACAGAGCGCCTACGAGCAGTACTTC; cdr3_aa: CASSYVGQSAYEQYF
j_call: TRBJ1-6; v_call: TRBV7-9; clone_size: NA; d_call: TRBD1; cdr3_nt: TGTGCCAGCAGCTTAGGGGACCTTGGGACAGATTCACCCCTCCACTTT; cdr3_aa: CASSLGDLGTDSPLHF
j_call: TRBJ1-2; v_call: TRBV5-1; clone_size: NA; d_call: NA; cdr3_nt: TGCGCCAGCAGCCTAGCGGACGTTGATGGCTACACCTTC; cdr3_aa: CASSLADVDGYTF
j_call: TRBJ1-1; v_call: TRBV2; clone_size: once; d_call: TRBD1; cdr3_nt: TGTGCCAGCAGTACCGGGACAGTGAACACTGAAGCTTTCTTT; cdr3_aa: CASSTGTVNTEAFF
j_call: TRBJ1-2; v_call: TRBV5-1; clone_size: NA; d_call: TRBD1; cdr3_nt: TGCGCCAGCAGCCTTGACAGGGAGATTGTCTATGGCTACACCTTC; cdr3_aa: CASSLDREIVYGYTF
j_call: TRBJ1-6; v_call: TRBV12-3/TRBV12-4; clone_size: NA; d_call: NA; cdr3_nt: TGTGCCAGCAGCCGGGGTGAGCGGTCACCCCTCCACTTT; cdr3_aa: CASSRGERSPLHF
j_call: TRBJ1-4; v_call: TRBV2; clone_size: NA; d_call: NA; cdr3_nt: TGTGCCAGCAATCGGCAGGGCCTTAATGAAAAACTGTTTTTT; cdr3_aa: CASNRQGLNEKLFF
j_call: TRBJ2-3; v_call: TRBV19; clone_size: NA; d_call: NA; cdr3_nt: TGTGCCAGTACTACCCAGGCGGCGGGCTCAGATACGCAGTATTTT; cdr3_aa: CASTTQAAGSDTQYF
j_call: TRBJ1-3; v_call: TRBV30; clone_size: few; d_call: NA; cdr3_nt: TGTGCCTGGACTTTTGGAAACACCATATATTTT; cdr3_aa: CAWTFGNTIYF
j_call: TRBJ2-1; v_call: TRBV7-6; clone_size: NA; d_call: TRBD2; cdr3_nt: TGTGCCAGCAGCCACAGAGCGGCTAGCGGTACCAATGAGCAGTTCTTC; cdr3_aa: CASSHRAASGTNEQFF
j_call: TRBJ1-4; v_call: TRBV29-1; clone_size: NA; d_call: NA; cdr3_nt: TGCAGCGTTGAATTACGTACAGGGAGAGAAAAACTGTTTTTT; cdr3_aa: CSVELRTGREKLFF
j_call: TRBJ2-2; v_call: TRBV6-5; clone_size: many; d_call: NA; cdr3_nt: TGTGCCAGCAGGTACCTGGAGACCGGGGAGCTGTTTTTT; cdr3_aa: CASRYLETGELFF
j_call: TRBJ1-1; v_call: TRBV29-1; clone_size: NA; d_call: TRBD1; cdr3_nt: TGCAGCGTGATTCTTACCGGGACAGCCACTGAAGCTTTCTTT; cdr3_aa: CSVILTGTATEAFF
j_call: TRBJ1-2; v_call: TRBV6-6; clone_size: NA; d_call: NA; cdr3_nt: TGTGCCAGCAGTTCAGGACAATCCAGTTATGGCTACACCTTC; cdr3_aa: CASSSGQSSYGYTF
j_call: TRBJ1-2; v_call: TRBV5-1; clone_size: NA; d_call: NA; cdr3_nt: TGCGCCAGCAGGGAGACAGACTATGGCTACACCTTC; cdr3_aa: CASRETDYGYTF
j_call: TRBJ2-1; v_call: TRBV5-6; clone_size: NA; d_call: NA; cdr3_nt: TGTGCCAGCAGCTTGGTGTCCGGGGGGCACTCCTACAATGAGCAGTTCTTC; cdr3_aa: CASSLVSGGHSYNEQFF
j_call: TRBJ1-2; v_call: TRBV28; clone_size: NA; d_call: TRBD1; cdr3_nt: TGTGCCAGCAGTGGGACAGTCAGTCAAAGCTATGGCTACACCTTC; cdr3_aa: CASSGTVSQSYGYTF
j_call: TRBJ2-3; v_call: TRBV2; clone_size: once; d_call: NA; cdr3_nt: TGTGCCAGCAGTGAAGAGGGGGGGGGAGCAGATGCGCAGTATTTT; cdr3_aa: CASSEEGGGADAQYF
j_call: TRBJ1-1; v_call: TRBV28; clone_size: NA; d_call: TRBD1; cdr3_nt: TGTGCCAGCACCCGGGACAGGGGATTTTCTGAAGCTTTCTTT; cdr3_aa: CASTRDRGFSEAFF
j_call: TRBJ1-3; v_call: TRBV11-3; clone_size: few; d_call: NA; cdr3_nt: TGTGCCAGCAGCTGCCAGGACAGACCTATCTCTGGAAACACCATATATTTT; cdr3_aa: CASSCQDRPISGNTIYF
j_call: TRBJ1-6; v_call: TRBV5-1; clone_size: few; d_call: NA; cdr3_nt: TGCGCCAGCAGCAATGACATAGGGGCAAATTCACCCCTCCACTTT; cdr3_aa: CASSNDIGANSPLHF
j_call: TRBJ1-3; v_call: TRBV6-5; clone_size: NA; d_call: NA; cdr3_nt: TGTGCCAGCAGGGGGAGCTCTGGAAACACCATATATTTT; cdr3_aa: CASRGSSGNTIYF
j_call: TRBJ2-5; v_call: TRBV12-3/TRBV12-4; clone_size: once; d_call: NA; cdr3_nt: TGTGCCAGCAGTTTAGGGGGCCGACAGTACTTC; cdr3_aa: CASSLGGRQYF
j_call: TRBJ2-3; v_call: TRBV9; clone_size: NA; d_call: NA; cdr3_nt: TGTGCCAGCAGCAAAATGGACAGCCCCACAGATACGCAGTATTTT; cdr3_aa: CASSKMDSPTDTQYF
j_call: TRBJ2-3; v_call: TRBV7-9; clone_size: NA; d_call: NA; cdr3_nt: TGTGCCAGCTGCCTCGAGAGAACAGATACGCAGTATTTT; cdr3_aa: CASCLERTDTQYF
j_call: TRBJ2-6; v_call: TRBV2; clone_size: NA; d_call: NA; cdr3_nt: TGTGCCAGCAGCTTACAGGATTCTGGGGCCAACGTCCTGACTTTC; cdr3_aa: CASSLQDSGANVLTF
j_call: TRBJ2-3; v_call: TRBV6-2/TRBV6-3; clone_size: NA; d_call: NA; cdr3_nt: TGTGCCAGCAGCTTATACACAGATACGCAGTATTTT; cdr3_aa: CASSLYTDTQYF
j_call: TRBJ2-7; v_call: TRBV11-2; clone_size: NA; d_call: TRBD1; cdr3_nt: TGTGCCAGCAGCTTAGGTAGAGGGGGCCTGAACGAGCAGTACTTC; cdr3_aa: CASSLGRGGLNEQYF
j_call: TRBJ2-1; v_call: TRBV2; clone_size: NA; d_call: TRBD1; cdr3_nt: TGTGCCAGCAGTCCTCTACGGACAGGGGGCATTGAGCAGTTCTTC; cdr3_aa: CASSPLRTGGIEQFF
j_call: TRBJ2-7; v_call: TRBV6-6; clone_size: once; d_call: NA; cdr3_nt: TGTGCCAGCAGGTCGGGATCAGGGGCGAACGAGCAGTACTTC; cdr3_aa: CASRSGSGANEQYF
j_call: TRBJ2-7; v_call: TRBV3-1/TRBV3-2; clone_size: NA; d_call: NA; cdr3_nt: TGTGCCAGCAGCCCCGGGACACCTTTCTACGAGCAGTACTTC; cdr3_aa: CASSPGTPFYEQYF
j_call: TRBJ1-3; v_call: TRBV7-8; clone_size: once; d_call: NA; cdr3_nt: TGTGCCAGCAGCTTAGTTTCCGGGGCTGGAAACACCATATATTTT; cdr3_aa: CASSLVSGAGNTIYF
j_call: TRBJ1-1; v_call: TRBV6-1; clone_size: few; d_call: NA; cdr3_nt: TGTGCCAGCAGCCTAGGCCCTGAAGCTTTCTTT; cdr3_aa: CASSLGPEAFF
j_call: TRBJ1-1; v_call: TRBV2; clone_size: NA; d_call: NA; cdr3_nt: TGTGCCAGCAGTCTTTTTGAGGTACTCGAAGCTTTCTTT; cdr3_aa: CASSLFEVLEAFF
j_call: TRBJ2-2; v_call: TRBV3-1/TRBV3-2; clone_size: NA; d_call: TRBD2; cdr3_nt: TGTGCCAGCAGCCCCCGGGCCAGCGGGGGGGTTACCGGGGAGCTGTTTTTT; cdr3_aa: CASSPRASGGVTGELFF
j_call: TRBJ1-2; v_call: TRBV2; clone_size: NA; d_call: TRBD1; cdr3_nt: TGTGCCAGCAGTGAAACCGCAGGGGGCCCCCAAAACTATGGCTACACCTTC; cdr3_aa: CASSETAGGPQNYGYTF
j_call: TRBJ1-2; v_call: TRBV7-8; clone_size: NA; d_call: TRBD1; cdr3_nt: TGTGCCAGCGCTGGGGACAGGGGGTCCTTCGGCTACACCTTC; cdr3_aa: CASAGDRGSFGYTF
j_call: TRBJ1-5; v_call: TRBV30; clone_size: NA; d_call: NA; cdr3_nt: TGTGCCTGGACCTTAGGACTCTTGGCCCTTAATAGCAATCAGCCCCAGCATTTT; cdr3_aa: CAWTLGLLALNSNQPQHF